The 6 T cell receptor beta chains presented below share a single source sample, sequenced in a study of blood T cell repertoires in COVID-19. Assay used: immunoSEQ multiplex PCR; TCRdb lists only in-frame clones, some missing. The sample has about 56,000 clones, around four fifths seen once; the top ten hold under 15%. The source material was peripheral blood. The receptor set was obtained from a woman of 80 years or more with acute or convalescent COVID-19.

This clone was detected once. The chain couples TRBV29-1 to TRBJ1-1; a possible D gene is TRBD1 (6 bases). The CDR3 runs to 13 residues. Germline V lookup: CDR1 SQVTM, CDR2 ANQGSEA. Trimming took 7 bases from V and 4 from J, leaving 16 bases between them. The CDR3 loop reads CSARGKGGTEAFF. The CDR3 DNA reads as TGCAGCGCCCGAGGTAAAGGGGGCACTGAAGCTTTCTTT.

Comment on this clone: At the DNA level, this CDR3 is encoded by other sequences in the same sample as well. The rearrangement links TRBV12-3 or TRBV12-4 to TRBJ1-1; possibly TRBD1 for D (5 bases). The CDR3 contains 13 residues. The V end was cut by 2 bases, the J end by 3 bases, with 7 bases between. Here the CDR3 reads CASSLTGYTEAFF. The CDR3 DNA follows: TGTGCCAGCAGTTTAACAGGTTACACTGAAGCTTTCTTT.

The chain is built from TRBV12-2 and TRBJ2-1; the table's D call of TRBD2 was not tested on the DNA. TRBV12-2 represents a pseudogene. The CDR3 length is 15 residues. The CDR3 protein is CASRLAFNSYNEQFF. In DNA, the CDR3 is TGTGCAAGTCGCTTAGCTTTTAACTCCTACAATGAGCAGTTCTTC.

This clone was found a few times. The chain carries TRBV20-1 and TRBJ2-2; D ambiguous. Germline CDR1 DFQATT, CDR2 SNEGSKA (reference sequence). V was shortened by 5 bases and J by 5 bases, with 6 bases between the two germline ends. This CDR3 has 11 amino acids. CDR3 residues: CSAPRTGELFF. The CDR3 coding sequence is TGCAGTGCTCCCCGGACCGGGGAGCTGTTTTTT.

The rearrangement uses TRBV11-3 and TRBJ2-7; D remains ambiguous. Trimming pared 5 bases from V and 2 bases from J, leaving 10 bases between. CDR1 and CDR2 from the germline V gene are SGHNT and YENEEA. There are 13 residues in the CDR3. The CDR3 DNA reads as TGTGCCAGCAGCCCTAAAGAGCCCTACGAGCAGTACTTC. It is translated as CASSPKEPYEQYF.

The chain has TRBV10-3 and TRBJ1-2; the D is unclear. The CDR3 extends over 14 amino acids. The V gene's germline CDR1 is ENHRY and CDR2 SYGVKD. V lost 0 bases, J lost 8 bases, and 13 bases lay in between. The CDR3 protein is CAISESREVDGYTF. CDR3 coding DNA: TGTGCCATCAGTGAGTCTAGGGAGGTGGACGGCTACACCTTC.